This entry concerns a single TCR beta chain. No antigen is known for it. The germline V and J ends were trimmed by 6 bases and 9 bases, with 12 bases remaining between them. The CDR3 sequence is 13 residues long. CDR1 is MNHNS and CDR2 is SASEGT in the germline V gene. PCR used 60 Vbeta primers and 13 Jbeta primers. Sequencing was performed with immunoSEQ multiplex PCR; in TCRdb, only in-frame clones are kept and a portion is missing. The table records around 74,000 clones, 70% to 80% of them present only once. The data derive from a study of cytomegalovirus exposure and HLA in healthy donors. Across the whole study: A prior study identified some 100 million unique TCR beta sequences from roughly 170 million T cells. Among the approximately 400 donors who were genotyped, about 80% fell in the genetic ancestry cluster that is associated with self-reported Caucasian donors.

Whole-study results and caveats: When analyzed later, the rates of TCR association showed variation by HLA locus, with DRB1 the most and HLA-C the fewest. In a later analysis, HLA-associated TCR beta chains were more clonally expanded than equally common others.

The chain is built from TRBV6-1 and TRBJ1-6; D is uncertain. This receptor was obtained from a man aged 35 to 55 in good health and CMV-seronegative. Sequencing input: PBMCs. The CDR3 reads CASRESLGSPLHF. The CDR3 DNA reads TGTGCCAGCAGGGAGTCTTTGGGTTCACCCCTCCACTTT.